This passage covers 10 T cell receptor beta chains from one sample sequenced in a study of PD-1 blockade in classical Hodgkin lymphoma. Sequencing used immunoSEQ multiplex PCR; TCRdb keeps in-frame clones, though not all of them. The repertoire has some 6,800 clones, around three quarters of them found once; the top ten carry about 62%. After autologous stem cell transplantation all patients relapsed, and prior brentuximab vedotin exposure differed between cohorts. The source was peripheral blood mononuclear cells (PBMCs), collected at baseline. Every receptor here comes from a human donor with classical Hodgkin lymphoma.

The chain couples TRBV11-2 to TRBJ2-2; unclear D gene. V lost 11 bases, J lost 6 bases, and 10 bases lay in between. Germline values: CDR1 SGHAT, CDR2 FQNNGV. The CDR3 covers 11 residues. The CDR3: CAFRSAGELFF. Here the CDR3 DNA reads TGTGCCTTCCGTTCGGCCGGGGAGCTGTTTTTT.

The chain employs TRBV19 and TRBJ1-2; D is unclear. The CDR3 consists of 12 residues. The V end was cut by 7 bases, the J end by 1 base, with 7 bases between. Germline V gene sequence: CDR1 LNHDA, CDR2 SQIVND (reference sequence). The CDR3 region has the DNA TGTGCCAGTACGAGGGATAACTATGGCTACACCTTC. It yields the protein CASTRDNYGYTF.

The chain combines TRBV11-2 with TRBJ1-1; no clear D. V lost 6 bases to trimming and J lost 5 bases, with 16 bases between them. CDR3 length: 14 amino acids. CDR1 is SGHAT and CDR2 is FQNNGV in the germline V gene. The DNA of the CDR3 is TGTGCCAGCAGGTTTCGCCCAGGAGGAACTGAAGCTTTCTTT. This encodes CASRFRPGGTEAFF.

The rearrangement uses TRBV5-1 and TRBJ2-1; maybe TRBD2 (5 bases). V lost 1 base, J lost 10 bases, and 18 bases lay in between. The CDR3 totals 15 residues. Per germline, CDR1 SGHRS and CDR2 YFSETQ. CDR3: CASSLRAGSGEEQFF. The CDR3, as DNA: TGCGCCAGCAGCTTGAGGGCGGGCTCGGGCGAGGAGCAGTTCTTC.

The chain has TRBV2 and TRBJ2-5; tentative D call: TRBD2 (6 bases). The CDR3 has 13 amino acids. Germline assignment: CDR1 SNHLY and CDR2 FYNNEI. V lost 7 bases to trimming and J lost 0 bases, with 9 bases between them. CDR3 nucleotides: TGTGCCAGCATAGGAGGGGACCAAGAGACCCAGTACTTC. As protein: CASIGGDQETQYF.

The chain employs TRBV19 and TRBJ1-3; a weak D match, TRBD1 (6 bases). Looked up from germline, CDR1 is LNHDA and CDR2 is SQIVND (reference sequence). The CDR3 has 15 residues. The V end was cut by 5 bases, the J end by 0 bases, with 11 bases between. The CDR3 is CASSSTGYSGNTIYF. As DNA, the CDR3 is TGTGCCAGTAGTTCCACAGGGTACTCTGGAAACACCATATATTTT.

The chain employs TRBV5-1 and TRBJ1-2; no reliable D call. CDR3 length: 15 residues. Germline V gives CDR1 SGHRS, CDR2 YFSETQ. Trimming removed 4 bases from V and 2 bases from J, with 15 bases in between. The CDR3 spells CASSVEGVLNYGYTF. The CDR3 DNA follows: TGCGCCAGCAGCGTGGAAGGAGTGCTAAACTATGGCTACACCTTC.

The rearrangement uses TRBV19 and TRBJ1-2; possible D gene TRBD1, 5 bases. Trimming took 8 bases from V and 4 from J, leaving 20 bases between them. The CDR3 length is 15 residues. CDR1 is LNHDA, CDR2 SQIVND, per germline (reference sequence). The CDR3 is CASLGPRADVYGYTF. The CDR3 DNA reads TGTGCCAGTCTGGGGCCGAGGGCGGACGTCTATGGCTACACCTTC.

The chain's CDR3 is CASSCRVEETQYF. The CDR3 DNA follows: TGTGCCAGCAGTTGTCGGGTCGAAGAGACCCAGTACTTC. V and J are TRBV2 and TRBJ2-5; D is ambiguous. Trimming removed 5 bases at V and 3 bases at J, with 10 bases between. The length of the CDR3 is 13 residues. CDR1 is SNHLY and CDR2 is FYNNEI in the germline V gene.

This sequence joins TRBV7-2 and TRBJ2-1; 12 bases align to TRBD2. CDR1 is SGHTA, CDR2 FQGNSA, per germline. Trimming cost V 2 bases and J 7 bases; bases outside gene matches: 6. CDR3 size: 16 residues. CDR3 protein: CASSLSLAGGRNEQFF. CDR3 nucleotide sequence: TGTGCCAGCAGCTTATCTCTAGCGGGGGGGCGTAATGAGCAGTTCTTC.